This T cell receptor beta chain was observed in a study of shared clonotypes between healthy human individuals. This clone was counted a few times. Its antigen is not known. General study results and limits: On the whole, naive subsets had larger estimated richness than memory subsets had.

The authors' processing: Because ImmunoSEQ provided only junction sequences with no quality scores, the filtering differed. Some clones are missing from TCRdb's copy, which holds only in-frame ones; the method was immunoSEQ multiplex PCR. V and J calls and clone size are given by that table; D and trimming were obtained from the DNA. The sample has roughly 400,000 clones, around 96% seen once. This CDR3 is built from 14 residues. Germline values: CDR1 SGHVS, CDR2 FQNEAQ. Trimming left V 3 bases short and J 5 bases short, with 13 bases between. All donors were Caucasian adults living in Nashville, Tennessee. CD45RO+ cells and CCR7-negative CD45RA+ TemRA cells were combined as CD8 memory.

The clonotype comes from a man younger than 45 in good health. The chain recombines TRBV7-8 with TRBJ1-2; D unresolved. Input material: memory CD8+ T cells sorted from blood. Subset given: CD45RO+ cells pooled with CCR7-negative TemRA cells. The CDR3 sequence: CASSFDLLGYGYTF. Here the CDR3 DNA reads TGTGCCAGCAGCTTTGACTTGTTGGGTTATGGCTACACCTTC.